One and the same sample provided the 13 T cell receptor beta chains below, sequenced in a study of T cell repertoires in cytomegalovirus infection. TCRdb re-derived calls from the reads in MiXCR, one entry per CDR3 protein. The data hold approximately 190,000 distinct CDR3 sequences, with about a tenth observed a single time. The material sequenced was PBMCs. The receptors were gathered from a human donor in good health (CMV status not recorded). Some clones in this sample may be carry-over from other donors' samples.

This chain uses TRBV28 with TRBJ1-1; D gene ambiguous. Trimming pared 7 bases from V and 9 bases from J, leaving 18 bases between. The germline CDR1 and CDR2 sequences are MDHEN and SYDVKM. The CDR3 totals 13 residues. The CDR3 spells CASNQLSGIKAFF. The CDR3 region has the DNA TGTGCCAGCAACCAACTTTCTGGGATCAAAGCTTTCTTT.

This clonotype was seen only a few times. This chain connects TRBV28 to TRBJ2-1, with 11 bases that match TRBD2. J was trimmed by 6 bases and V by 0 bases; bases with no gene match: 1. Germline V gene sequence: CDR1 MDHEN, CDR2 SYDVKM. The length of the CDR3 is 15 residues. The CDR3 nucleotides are TGTGCCAGCAGTTTATGGACTAGCGGGGTCAATGAGCAGTTCTTC. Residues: CASSLWTSGVNEQFF.

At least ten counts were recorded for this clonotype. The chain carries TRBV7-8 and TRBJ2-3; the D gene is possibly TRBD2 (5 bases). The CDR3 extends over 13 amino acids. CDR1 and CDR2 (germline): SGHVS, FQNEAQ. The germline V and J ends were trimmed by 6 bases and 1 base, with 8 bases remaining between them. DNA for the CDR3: TGTGCCAGCAGGAGGCGGGGCACAGATACGCAGTATTTT. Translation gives CASRRRGTDTQYF. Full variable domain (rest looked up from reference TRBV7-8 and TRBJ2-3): GAGVSQSPRYKVAKRGQDVALRCDPISGHVSLFWYQQALGQGPEFLTYFQNEAQLDKSGLPSDRFFAERPEGSVSTLKIQRTQQEDSAVYLCASRRRGTDTQYFGPGTRLTVL.

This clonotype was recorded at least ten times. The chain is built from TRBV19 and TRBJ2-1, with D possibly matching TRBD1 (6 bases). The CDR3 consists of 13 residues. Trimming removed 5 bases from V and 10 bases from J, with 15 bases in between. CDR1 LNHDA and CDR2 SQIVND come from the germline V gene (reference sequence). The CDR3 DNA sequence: TGTGCCAGTAGTTTAACCCACAGGGTCGAGCAGTTCTTC. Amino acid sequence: CASSLTHRVEQFF.

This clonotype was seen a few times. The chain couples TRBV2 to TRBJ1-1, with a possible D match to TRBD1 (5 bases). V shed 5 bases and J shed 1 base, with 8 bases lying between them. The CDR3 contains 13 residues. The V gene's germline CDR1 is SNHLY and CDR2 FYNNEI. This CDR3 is CASSKDKNTEAFF. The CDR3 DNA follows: TGTGCCAGCAGTAAGGACAAGAACACTGAAGCTTTCTTT.

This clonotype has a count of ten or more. The DNA for the CDR3 is TGTGCCAGCTGGGGGGAATTTCCCTACAATGAGCAGTTCTTC. Protein product: CASWGEFPYNEQFF. The chain has TRBV5-5 and TRBJ2-1; D may be TRBD2 (6 bases). Deletions cut 7 bases from V and 2 bases from J, with 13 bases between. This CDR3 has 14 amino acids. Germline V gives CDR1 SGHKS, CDR2 YYEKEE (reference sequence).

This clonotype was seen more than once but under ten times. In nucleotides, the CDR3 is TGTGCCAGCAGCGTAAACAGCGCTAACTATGGCTACACCTTC. Translated: CASSVNSANYGYTF. The genes are TRBV9 and TRBJ1-2; D is unresolved. This CDR3 has 14 amino acids. Trimming stripped 1 base from V and 0 bases from J, with 7 bases between. The germline V gene has CDR1 SGDLS and CDR2 YYNGEE.

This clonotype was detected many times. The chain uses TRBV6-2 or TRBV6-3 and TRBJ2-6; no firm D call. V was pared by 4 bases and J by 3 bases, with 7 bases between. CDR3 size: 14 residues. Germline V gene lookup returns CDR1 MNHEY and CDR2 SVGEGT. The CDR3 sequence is CASSSSYGANVLTF. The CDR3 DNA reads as TGTGCCAGCAGTTCCTCATATGGGGCCAACGTCCTGACTTTC.

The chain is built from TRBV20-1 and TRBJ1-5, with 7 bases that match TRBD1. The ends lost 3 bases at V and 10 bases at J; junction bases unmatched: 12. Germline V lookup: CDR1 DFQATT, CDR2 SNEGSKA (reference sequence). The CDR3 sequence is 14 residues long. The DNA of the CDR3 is TGCAGTGCTAGTCTCGACAGGGTTGACAATCCCCAGCATTTT. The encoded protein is CSASLDRVDNPQHF.

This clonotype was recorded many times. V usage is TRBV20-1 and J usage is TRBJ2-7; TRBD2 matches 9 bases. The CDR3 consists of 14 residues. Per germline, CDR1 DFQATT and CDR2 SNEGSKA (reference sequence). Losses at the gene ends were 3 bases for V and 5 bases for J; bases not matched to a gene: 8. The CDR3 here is CSASSTSGPNEQYF. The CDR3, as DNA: TGCAGTGCTAGTAGCACTAGCGGGCCCAACGAGCAGTACTTC.

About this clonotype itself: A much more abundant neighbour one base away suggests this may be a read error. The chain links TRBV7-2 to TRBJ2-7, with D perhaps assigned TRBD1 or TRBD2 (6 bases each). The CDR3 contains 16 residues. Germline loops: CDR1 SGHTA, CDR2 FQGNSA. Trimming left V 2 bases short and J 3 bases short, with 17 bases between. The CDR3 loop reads CASSLFVGGRIYEQYV. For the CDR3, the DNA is TGTGCCAGCAGCTTATTCGTAGGGGGGCGGATCTACGAGCAGTACGTC.

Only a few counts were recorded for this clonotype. The CDR3 coding sequence is TGTGCCAGCAGCTTAACACCCACTGACTTGGCGATCGATGGCTACACCTTC. It codes for CASSLTPTDLAIDGYTF. V gene TRBV5-6 combines with J gene TRBJ1-2, with D unclear. The V and J ends lost 2 bases and 6 bases respectively, with 23 bases between them. Germline CDR1 SGHDT, CDR2 YYEEEE. The length of the CDR3 is 17 residues.

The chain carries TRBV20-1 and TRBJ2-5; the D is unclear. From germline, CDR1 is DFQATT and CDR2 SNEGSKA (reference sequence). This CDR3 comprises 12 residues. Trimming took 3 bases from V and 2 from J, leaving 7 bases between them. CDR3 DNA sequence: TGCAGTGCTAGCAGGCCTCAAGAGACCCAGTACTTC. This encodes CSASRPQETQYF.